This TCR beta chain is drawn from a study of patients and donors after allogeneic stem cell transplantation. Using its own MiXCR run on the RT-PCR reads, TCRdb lists one record per CDR3 protein. Of approximately 9,000 distinct CDR3 sequences detected, almost 4% appear once; the ten largest clones hold about 20%. Trimming left V 6 bases short and J 5 bases short, with 16 bases between. The germline CDR1 and CDR2 sequences are ENHRY and SYGVKD. CDR3 size: 14 residues. This clonotype is medium-sized. The sequencing sample was made of blood, either unsorted or a sorted T cell fraction (not recorded which). This chain joins TRBV10-3 and TRBJ1-1; a weak D match, TRBD1 (6 bases). The receptor comes from a human donor who was either an allogeneic HSCT recipient or a stem cell or donor lymphocyte infusion donor (not recorded which). It is not recorded whose cells these are; they may come from a transplant donor. The CDR3 loop is CAIRKLGGGTEAFF. CDR3 bases: TGTGCCATCAGGAAGCTGGGAGGGGGGACTGAAGCTTTCTTT.